These T cell receptor beta chains were read from a single sample in a study of shared clonotypes between healthy human individuals. The repertoire was sequenced with immunoSEQ multiplex PCR; TCRdb's copy has only in-frame clones and lacks some. The table includes some 2.1 million clones, about 95% detected once. Sequences were obtained from naive CD8+ T cells sorted from blood. All receptors derive from a man between 18 and 29 years old in good health. CDR3s include the opening cysteine and the closing phenylalanine or tryptophan. The D gene is left open where the match is weak. Rows may omit the clone size; those that give it use once, few, many or a size class.

CDR3 length | D gene | clone size | J gene | V gene | CDR3 protein | CDR3 DNA
13 | TRBD1 | . | TRBJ2-7 | TRBV27 | CASSSTGGDEQYF | TGTGCCAGCAGTTCGACAGGGGGCGACGAGCAGTACTTC
12 | . | . | TRBJ2-5 | TRBV7-9 | CASSSHQETQYF | TGTGCCAGCAGCTCACACCAAGAGACCCAGTACTTC
14 | . | . | TRBJ2-7 | TRBV2 | CASSGMAVLYEQYF | TGTGCCAGCAGTGGAATGGCAGTTCTCTACGAGCAGTACTTC
13 | . | . | TRBJ1-4 | TRBV4-1 | CASSQVGGEKLFF | TGCGCCAGCAGCCAAGTAGGGGGTGAAAAACTGTTTTTT
14 | TRBD1 | once | TRBJ2-2 | TRBV28 | CASSLTGLTGELFF | TGTGCCAGCAGTTTGACAGGGCTAACCGGGGAGCTGTTTTTT
15 | . | . | TRBJ2-7 | TRBV9 | CASSVGGNSAYEQYF | TGTGCCAGCAGCGTAGGAGGGAACTCAGCCTACGAGCAGTACTTC
14 | . | . | TRBJ1-6 | TRBV19 | CARTRQGKNSPLHF | TGTGCTCGTACCCGTCAGGGGAAGAATTCACCCCTCCACTTT
15 | . | . | TRBJ1-6 | TRBV11-3 | CASSLREARNSPLHF | TGTGCCAGCAGCTTGCGGGAGGCTCGGAATTCACCCCTCCACTTT
14 | . | . | TRBJ2-7 | TRBV10-3 | CAIESGEDSYEQYF | TGTGCCATCGAATCCGGGGAGGATTCCTACGAGCAGTACTTC
16 | . | . | TRBJ1-6 | TRBV4-3 | CASSPDSGKGNSPLHF | TGCGCCAGCAGCCCCGATTCAGGGAAGGGGAATTCACCCCTCCACTTT
15 | . | once | TRBJ2-3 | TRBV7-8 | CASSLSSGGTDTQYF | TGTGCCAGCAGCTTAAGCTCGGGCGGCACAGATACGCAGTATTTT
16 | TRBD1 | . | TRBJ2-7 | TRBV18 | CASSATGQVSSYEQYF | TGTGCCAGCTCAGCCACCGGACAGGTTTCCTCCTACGAGCAGTACTTC
19 | . | . | TRBJ2-3 | TRBV21-1 | CASSLPWLAGGPRTDTQYF | TGTGCCAGCAGCCTCCCCTGGCTAGCGGGAGGACCCCGCACAGATACGCAGTATTTT
16 | TRBD2 | . | TRBJ2-1 | TRBV27 | CASSSSERGSYNEQFF | TGTGCCAGCAGTTCCAGCGAGCGGGGCTCCTACAATGAGCAGTTCTTC
14 | TRBD2 | . | TRBJ2-2 | TRBV27 | CASSLLGLAGELFF | TGTGCCAGCAGTTTATTGGGACTAGCCGGGGAGCTGTTTTTT
14 | TRBD2 | . | TRBJ2-7 | TRBV30 | CAWSVGAGGDEQYF | TGTGCCTGGAGTGTTGGGGCGGGAGGTGACGAGCAGTACTTC
13 | . | . | TRBJ1-2 | TRBV9 | CASSVDSTDGYTF | TGTGCCAGCAGCGTGGACAGCACCGATGGCTACACCTTC
16 | TRBD2 | . | TRBJ2-2 | TRBV2 | CASSPGLAGFTGELFF | TGTGCCAGCAGTCCCGGACTAGCGGGCTTCACCGGGGAGCTGTTTTTT
16 | TRBD2 | . | TRBJ2-5 | TRBV2 | CASSAGGGGRQETQYF | TGTGCCAGCAGTGCAGGTGGCGGGGGACGCCAAGAGACCCAGTACTTC
15 | TRBD1 | . | TRBJ2-7 | TRBV7-9 | CASSPGPGQAYEQYF | TGTGCCAGCAGCCCCGGCCCGGGACAGGCCTACGAGCAGTACTTC
18 | TRBD2 | . | TRBJ2-3 | TRBV27 | CASSETGLAGAPRDTQYF | TGTGCCAGCAGCGAAACTGGTCTAGCGGGGGCTCCCAGGGATACGCAGTATTTT
14 | . | . | TRBJ2-7 | TRBV7-9 | CASSLTGSPGEQYF | TGTGCCAGCAGCCTGACAGGAAGCCCGGGCGAGCAGTACTTC
14 | TRBD1 | . | TRBJ1-1 | TRBV6-5 | CASSQRQGAAEAFF | TGTGCCAGCAGTCAGCGACAGGGGGCCGCTGAAGCTTTCTTT
17 | . | once | TRBJ1-1 | TRBV30 | CAWGVLSPGPLGTEAFF | TGTGCCTGGGGTGTCCTTTCTCCGGGCCCTCTGGGGACTGAAGCTTTCTTT
13 | TRBD2 | . | TRBJ2-5 | TRBV27 | CASSPGGGETQYF | TGTGCCAGCAGTCCTGGGGGGGGAGAGACCCAGTACTTC
12 | . | once | TRBJ1-5 | TRBV6-5 | CASKIGPSPQHF | TGTGCCAGCAAAATCGGGCCCTCCCCCCAGCATTTT
15 | TRBD1 | once | TRBJ2-5 | TRBV7-9 | CASSFGTAPKETQYF | TGTGCCAGCAGCTTCGGGACAGCACCGAAAGAGACCCAGTACTTC
14 | TRBD1 | . | TRBJ2-5 | TRBV7-9 | CASSTQGARETQYF | TGTGCCAGCAGCACGCAGGGGGCCCGGGAGACCCAGTACTTC
11 | . | . | TRBJ2-1 | TRBV4-1 | CASRGGAGQFF | TGCGCCAGCAGAGGAGGGGCGGGGCAGTTCTTC
16 | . | . | TRBJ2-5 | TRBV7-9 | CASSLLQGFYQETQYF | TGTGCCAGCAGCTTATTACAGGGATTCTACCAAGAGACCCAGTACTTC
13 | . | . | TRBJ1-2 | TRBV25-1 | CASSETAPYGYTF | TGTGCCAGCAGTGAAACAGCCCCCTATGGCTACACCTTC
14 | . | once | TRBJ2-5 | TRBV25-1 | CASSELGEQETQYF | TGTGCCAGCAGTGAATTGGGGGAACAAGAGACCCAGTACTTC
14 | . | few | TRBJ2-1 | TRBV9 | CASSVGGSYNEQFF | TGTGCCAGCAGCGTAGGCGGGTCCTACAATGAGCAGTTCTTC
13 | . | . | TRBJ2-2 | TRBV29-1 | CGISLTLGGELFF | TGCGGGATCTCCCTCACCCTCGGGGGGGAGCTGTTTTTT
14 | TRBD1 | . | TRBJ2-2 | TRBV9 | CASSPWDRAGELFF | TGTGCCAGCAGCCCCTGGGACAGGGCCGGGGAGCTGTTTTTT
14 | TRBD1 | . | TRBJ2-7 | TRBV28 | CASSLQGQTYEQYF | TGTGCCAGCAGTCTACAGGGGCAAACCTACGAGCAGTACTTC
14 | . | few | TRBJ1-2 | TRBV2 | CASSEAGGGYGYTF | TGTGCCAGCAGTGAAGCGGGGGGCGGCTATGGCTACACCTTC
14 | . | . | TRBJ1-2 | TRBV6-1 | CASSERPPLLGHLF | TGTGCCAGCAGTGAAAGACCGCCGTTGCTAGGACACCTCTTC
17 | TRBD2 | . | TRBJ2-3 | TRBV4-1 | CASSRRSSGISPDTQYF | TGCGCCAGCAGCCGCCGGTCTAGCGGGATATCGCCAGATACGCAGTATTTT
15 | TRBD2 | . | TRBJ2-7 | TRBV7-9 | CASSFSSGVTYEQYF | TGTGCCAGCAGCTTCTCTAGCGGGGTTACCTACGAGCAGTACTTC
14 | TRBD1 | . | TRBJ1-2 | TRBV13 | CASSSSDRGDGYTF | TGTGCCAGCAGCTCTTCGGACAGGGGGGATGGCTACACCTTC
14 | . | . | TRBJ2-3 | TRBV13 | CASSLGLDARGQYF | TGTGCCAGCAGCTTAGGCCTAGATGCCAGAGGGCAGTATTTT
15 | . | . | TRBJ2-3 | TRBV5-6 | CASSLEVDPTDTQYF | TGTGCCAGCAGCTTGGAGGTCGATCCCACAGATACGCAGTATTTT
13 | TRBD1 | . | TRBJ2-7 | TRBV5-1 | CASSFGDSYEQYF | TGCGCCAGCAGCTTTGGGGACAGCTACGAGCAGTACTTC
14 | TRBD2 | . | TRBJ2-5 | TRBV2 | CASSPTSAQETQYF | TGTGCCAGCAGTCCCACTAGCGCACAAGAGACCCAGTACTTC